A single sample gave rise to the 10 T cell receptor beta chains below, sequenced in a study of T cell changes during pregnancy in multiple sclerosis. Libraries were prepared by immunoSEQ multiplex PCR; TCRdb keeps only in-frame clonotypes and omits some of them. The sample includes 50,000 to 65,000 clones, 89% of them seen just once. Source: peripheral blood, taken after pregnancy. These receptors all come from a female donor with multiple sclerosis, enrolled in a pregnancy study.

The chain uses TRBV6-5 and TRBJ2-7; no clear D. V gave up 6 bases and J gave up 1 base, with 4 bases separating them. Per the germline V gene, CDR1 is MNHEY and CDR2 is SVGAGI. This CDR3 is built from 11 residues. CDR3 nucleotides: TGTGCCAGCAGCAAATCCTACGAGCAGTACTTC. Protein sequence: CASSKSYEQYF.

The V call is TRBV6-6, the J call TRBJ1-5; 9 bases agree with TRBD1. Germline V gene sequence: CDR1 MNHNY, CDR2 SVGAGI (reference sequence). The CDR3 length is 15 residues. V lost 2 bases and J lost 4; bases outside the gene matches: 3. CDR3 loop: CASSYGTGRNQPQHF. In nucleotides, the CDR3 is TGTGCCAGCAGTTACGGGACAGGGAGAAATCAGCCCCAGCATTTT.

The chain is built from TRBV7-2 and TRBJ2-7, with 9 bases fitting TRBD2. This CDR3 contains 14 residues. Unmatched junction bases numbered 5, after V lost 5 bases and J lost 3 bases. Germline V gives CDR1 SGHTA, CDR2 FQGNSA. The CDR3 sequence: CASSISGGGYEQYF. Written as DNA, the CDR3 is TGTGCCAGCAGCATTAGCGGGGGAGGCTACGAGCAGTACTTC.

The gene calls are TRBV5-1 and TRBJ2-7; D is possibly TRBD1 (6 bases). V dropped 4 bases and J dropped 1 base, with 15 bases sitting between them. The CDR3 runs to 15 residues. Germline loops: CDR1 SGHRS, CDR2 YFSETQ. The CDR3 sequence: CASSTTGLRSYEQYF. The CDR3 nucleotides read TGCGCCAGCAGCACTACAGGGTTAAGATCCTACGAGCAGTACTTC.

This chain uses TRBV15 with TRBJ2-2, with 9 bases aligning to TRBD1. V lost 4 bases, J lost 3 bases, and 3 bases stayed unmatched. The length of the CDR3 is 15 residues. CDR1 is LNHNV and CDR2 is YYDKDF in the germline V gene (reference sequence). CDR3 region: CATSTTGGDTGELFF. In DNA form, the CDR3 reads TGTGCCACCAGCACCACAGGGGGCGACACCGGGGAGCTGTTTTTT.

The CDR3 sequence: CASSLLHRGAGITGELFF. The CDR3 DNA reads as TGTGCCAGCAGCTTACTTCACAGGGGGGCCGGAATTACCGGGGAGCTGTTTTTT. V is TRBV7-2 and J is TRBJ2-2; 8 bases are a match to TRBD1. This CDR3 contains 18 residues. The V segment lost 2 bases and the J segment 5 bases; nucleotides outside the gene matches: 13. Germline assignment: CDR1 SGHTA and CDR2 FQGNSA. Full variable domain (rest looked up from reference TRBV7-2 and TRBJ2-2): GAGVSQSPSNKVTEKGKDVELRCDPISGHTALYWYRQSLGQGLEFLIYFQGNSAPDKSGLPSDRFSAERTGGSVSTLTIQRTQQEDSAVYLCASSLLHRGAGITGELFFGEGSRLTVL.

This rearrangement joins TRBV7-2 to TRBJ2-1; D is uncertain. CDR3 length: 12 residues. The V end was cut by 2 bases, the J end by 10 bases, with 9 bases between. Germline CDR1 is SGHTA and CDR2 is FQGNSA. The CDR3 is CASSLNRWEQFF. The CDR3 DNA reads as TGTGCCAGCAGCTTAAACAGATGGGAGCAGTTCTTC.

CDR3 bases: TGTGCCAGCAGCCTTTTCAATTCACCCCTCCACTTT. It codes for CASSLFNSPLHF. The V call is TRBV11-2, the J call TRBJ1-6; D gene ambiguous. Germline V CDR1 and CDR2: SGHAT, FQNNGV. The ends were cut back, 5 bases at V and 7 bases at J, with 6 bases in the middle. The CDR3 is 12 residues long. The full variable domain, rest sourced from reference TRBV11-2 and TRBJ1-6, is EAGVAQSPRYKIIEKRQSVAFWCNPISGHATLYWYQQILGQGPKLLIQFQNNGVVDDSQLPKDRFSAERLKGVDSTLKIQPAKLEDSAVYLCASSLFNSPLHFGNGTRLTVT.

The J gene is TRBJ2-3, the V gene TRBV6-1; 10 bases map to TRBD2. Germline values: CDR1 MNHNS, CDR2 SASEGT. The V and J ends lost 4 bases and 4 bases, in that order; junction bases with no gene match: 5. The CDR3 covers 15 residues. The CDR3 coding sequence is TGTGCCAGCAGTGCTTCTAGCGGGGGCTCAGATACGCAGTATTTT. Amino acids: CASSASSGGSDTQYF.

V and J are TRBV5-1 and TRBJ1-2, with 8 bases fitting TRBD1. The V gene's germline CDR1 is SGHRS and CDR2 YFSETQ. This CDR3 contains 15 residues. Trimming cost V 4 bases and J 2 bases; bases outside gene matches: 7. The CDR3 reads CASSANRGRNYGYTF. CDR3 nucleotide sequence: TGCGCCAGCAGCGCAAACAGGGGGAGGAACTATGGCTACACCTTC.